This is a list of T cell receptor beta chains from one sample in a study of shared clonotypes between healthy human individuals. The table came from immunoSEQ multiplex PCR; TCRdb's copy has only in-frame clones and leaves some out. The sample comprises over 950,000 clones, around 77% of which are singletons, and roughly 0.83% rests with the top ten. The sequenced sample was memory CD4+ T cells from PBMCs. These receptors were taken from a man aged 18 to 30 in good health. Some clones in this sample may be carry-over from other donors' samples. CDR3s include the opening cysteine and the closing phenylalanine or tryptophan. Not all rows give a size; the values are once, few, many and, for expanded clones, a class.

j_call clone_size v_call cdr3_aa
TRBJ1-2 - TRBV28 CASNSGQGGYTF
TRBJ2-1 - TRBV25-1 CASSGASGSLVDEQFF
TRBJ2-1 - TRBV27 CASSHTGTRGNEQFF
TRBJ2-6 - TRBV4-1 CASSVLFGTGKFSGANVLTF
TRBJ2-4 - TRBV10-1 CASTRTGLLVNGKNIQYF
TRBJ2-3 few TRBV7-9 CASSHTLAGEADTQYF
TRBJ2-7 - TRBV7-8 CASSPLAGGTYEQYF
TRBJ2-7 many TRBV6-6 CASTGTSVSEQYF
TRBJ2-2 - TRBV11-3 CASSISVAGELFF
TRBJ1-2 - TRBV7-2 CASSLDRGLRGYTF
TRBJ2-7 - TRBV7-8 CASSLERGSYEQYF
TRBJ1-2 - TRBV2 CASSEGQTYGYTF
TRBJ2-3 few TRBV29-1 CSGRTDKDTQYF
TRBJ2-3 - TRBV6-5 CASSYSDPSLDTQYF
TRBJ2-2 - TRBV7-9 CASSLSAAMNTGELFF
TRBJ2-1 - TRBV28 CASSLTGGLVDEQFF
TRBJ1-3 - TRBV6-5 CASSSDRPGLGNTIYF
TRBJ2-5 - TRBV6-1 CASSELAGGETQYF
TRBJ2-2 - TRBV6-6 CASSTRHRGTGELFF
TRBJ2-3 - TRBV19 CASRGGGDTQYF
TRBJ1-4 - TRBV5-1 CASSPRLNRGGNEKLFF
TRBJ2-3 - TRBV11-3 CASSLTGSTDTQYF
TRBJ1-5 - TRBV27 CASSSQTGRQPQHF
TRBJ1-2 once TRBV28 CASSLYGGLDVGHYGYTF
TRBJ1-2 once TRBV7-9 CASSLALAGDGYTF
TRBJ1-2 - TRBV27 CASSLYRTGGRYGYTF
TRBJ2-5 - TRBV5-8 CASSPTGGETQYF
TRBJ2-7 - TRBV27 CASSSTGLAGGAYEQYF
TRBJ1-1 - TRBV2 CASSALQVGGTEAFF
TRBJ2-7 - TRBV11-2 CASSLEGPEQYF
TRBJ2-3 - TRBV6-6 CATLAGVGVDTQYF
TRBJ1-4 - TRBV6-5 CASSRSGVGEKLFF
TRBJ1-1 - TRBV29-1 CSVVPTTSEAFF
TRBJ2-3 once TRBV7-6 CASSLWTGGTDTQYF
TRBJ2-5 - TRBV5-1 CASSGLSGEETQYF
TRBJ2-1 - TRBV6-1 CASSENNVGVAYNEQFF
TRBJ1-2 - TRBV5-6 CASSLRGGYTF
TRBJ1-2 - TRBV7-2 CASSYSRDRSNYGYTF
TRBJ1-1 - TRBV18 CASSPMGQGSTEAFF
TRBJ2-1 once TRBV4-3 CASSPDPRSYNEQFF
TRBJ2-7 - TRBV13 CASSLRAVYEQYF
TRBJ2-3 - TRBV4-3 CASSQDDLAGSGTQYF
TRBJ2-7 - TRBV7-9 CASSAPGHPTYEQYF
TRBJ2-1 - TRBV21-1 CASSNTIQTGGCWCEQFF
TRBJ1-4 few TRBV5-4 CASSSRNEGGEKLFF
TRBJ1-2 few TRBV27 CASSLFGDSNYGYTF
TRBJ2-7 - TRBV29-1 CSVGGTGAAEQYF
TRBJ1-1 - TRBV6-5 CASSYTVNTEAFF
TRBJ1-4 - TRBV18 CASSPSGEKLFF
TRBJ1-3 - TRBV18 CASSPTPVGNTIYF